This T cell receptor (beta chain) came from a study of cytomegalovirus exposure and HLA in healthy donors (dated by TCRdb to the late 2010s). Describing the broader study: In an earlier analysis of about 560 of the donors, 276 Gb of sequence data and 120 million or so unique TCR beta sequences from 150 million to 200 million T cells were reported. On average, over 200,000 unique TCR beta nucleotide sequences were sequenced per donor among more than 350 genotyped donors of the cohort, with roughly 18% of those sequences being non-productive. A later analysis re-analyzed previously published TCR beta repertoires from 660 or so donors and added high-resolution HLA genotyping to study TCR occurrence patterns. The later analysis used no new phenotypic data to find candidate immune exposures, relying instead on TCR beta sequences and their occurrence across donors. The study aimed to test whether signatures of past pathogen exposure could be identified by cataloging public T cell receptors. Roughly 300 gigabases of sequencing data and 78 million or so unique TCR sequences were included in an early release covering roughly 600 HLA-typed donors. Using immunosequencing, the study profiled T cell repertoires from about 610 subjects and related those repertoires to cytomegalovirus serostatus. Class I and class II HLA loci were covered by the typing at four-digit resolution. Every repertoire in the discovery cohort had been generated on one and the same sequencing platform. High-throughput TCR immunosequencing, statistical association of individual TCRs with disease status, and machine learning were combined to predict cytomegalovirus infection status. Of the roughly 420 genotyped donors, approximately 81% were placed in the genetic ancestry cluster associated with self-reported Caucasian donors. About 5 DR-DQ haplotypes were handled as single units for association and clustering, since linkage in the cohort was strong. In addition to the first cohort of 666 subjects, a separate validation cohort of 130 or so different subjects was used. Donor age, sex, ethnicity and CMV serostatus were compiled alongside the repertoire data. To decide whether each TCR beta V gene segment behaved as functional or pseudogenic, an earlier analysis of 587 of the donors relied on high-throughput TCR beta sequencing. The number of donors typed differed by locus, with about 629-630 for A, B, C, DRB1 and DQB1, around 500 for DQA1, over 600 for DPA1, and around 460 for DPB1. Genome-wide SNP genotypes for about 65% of the 666 donors were used in a later genetic analysis, which treated that subset as a discovery cohort.

From the cysteine through the phenylalanine, the CDR3 covers 16 amino acids. Only the CDR3 portion is preserved as DNA: 48 bases, with reading frame beginning at the first base. V lost 1 base and J lost 4 bases, and the count of bases not matched to a germline gene is 8. Via the germline V gene (reference sequence), CDR1 is SEHNR and CDR2 FQNEAQ. The full study reports these points: Compared with the roughly 710-donor mean, donors in an Asian-associated ancestry cluster had fewer N-insertions in productive TCRs, according to a later genetic analysis. Assigning TCR associations to individual alleles was difficult when HLA alleles, especially DR and DQ, strongly co-occurred. A further reported finding was that TCR beta sequences accurately predicted the HLA-A and HLA-B alleles for most subjects in the first cohort. According to the authors, the approach could potentially be generalized to other disease states and immunological phenotypes. Several of the top co-occurrence clusters appeared to be linked to parvovirus B19, influenza, CMV and Epstein-Barr virus, according to a later analysis. A later analysis found that HLA-associated TCR beta chains were more clonally expanded and had lower generation probabilities than equally common non-associated chains. The earlier analysis of about 600 of the donors excluded fewer than 20 rarely observed V segments, including chromosome 9 orphons, because counts were too low. The study listed 164 TCR beta chains as associated with cytomegalovirus. Linkage disequilibrium might explain the correlated functional status among segregating V segments, but an unknown experimental factor could not be excluded. A cluster of highly shared sequence variants was judged likely to represent a technical artifact of the sequencing pipeline. In vitro tests confirmed that three of the cytomegalovirus-associated TCR beta chains recognize cytomegalovirus antigens. A later analysis found that TCR association rates varied across HLA loci, with DRB1 alleles showing the most associated TCRs and HLA-C alleles the fewest. This cohort had only TCR beta chains sequenced, and the lack of alpha or paired-chain data limited which features could be detected. Presence/absence analyses assumed roughly uniform sequencing depth across donors, an assumption that may not hold. Because some donors lacked HLA typing at each locus, the association tests relied only on the typed subset. V-gene and J-gene trimming of TCR beta chains was associated with a missense DCLRE1C variant in a later genetic analysis, and the association was replicated in an independent cohort. Most CMV-associated TCR beta chains appeared to be HLA-restricted in a later analysis, and the HLA associations seemed to be driven largely by CMV exposure. The classifier was reported to diagnose cytomegalovirus status with high specificity and sensitivity in both the original cohort and the validation cohort. At a false discovery rate of 0.05, a later analysis linked 16,000 or so TCR beta sequences to specific HLA alleles. An earlier analysis of approximately 600 of the donors showed that most TCR beta V segments appeared in productive rearrangements either about 87% or about 30% of the time, which broadly matched IMGT annotations. Across donors, most TCR sequences were observed very rarely, whereas some public TCRs were present in many individuals. Immune exposure information for the cohort was limited to CMV serostatus. Some IMGT-functional V segments, including TRBV6-2 and TRBV6-3, could not be told apart with the 87-base-pair reads, so those segments were excluded.

To prepare the library, the immunoSEQ multiplex PCR assay was applied. For the multiplex PCR, a mixture combining 60 forward primers for TCR Vbeta segments and 13 reverse primers for TCR Jbeta segments was used. Amplification of the CDR3 region of rearranged TCR beta genes was performed with a multiplex PCR assay on genomic DNA. On the Illumina HiSeq System, the amplified TCR beta libraries were sequenced as 87-base-pair reads. In the source study's methods: A later analysis tallied tens of millions of unique TCR beta chains across the 666 repertoires, and around 9.9 million of those chains were shared by two or more donors. To remove PCR and sequencing errors, raw reads were error-corrected and collapsed into unique sequences using a nearest-neighbor algorithm that merged closely related sequences. Alignment of CDR3 sequences to IMGT reference sequences was used to assign V, D and J gene segments. For a sequence to be retained, at least a six-nucleotide match to both a V gene segment and a J gene segment was required. Rearrangements were classified as productive when the CDR3 lacked stop codons and remained in frame with V and J, and all other rearrangements were classified as non-productive. CDR3 was defined by IMGT convention, running from the second conserved V-encoded cysteine to the conserved J-encoded phenylalanine. Sequences without an unambiguous match to a single V gene segment were excluded from the earlier analysis of several hundred of the donors. An earlier analysis of 587 of the donors classified V segments as functional when productive rearrangements were above 56.7% and as segregating when the standard deviation between donors was above 5%. A statistical classification framework was built to diagnose cytomegalovirus status from the catalog of TCR beta chain sequences. In a later analysis, TCR nucleotide sequences were compared against IMGT/GENE-DB human TR gene sequences so that V and J genes could be assigned. Using the TCRdist pipeline, a later analysis assigned CDR3 sequences along with most-parsimonious VDJ recombination scenarios. In a later analysis, every TCR beta chain was defined by the combination of its CDR3 amino acid sequence and its V-gene family, and reads without a unique V-gene family were dropped. As a way to deal with suspected cross-contamination and a sequencing artifact, a later analysis dropped 640 or so nucleotide sequences that were highly shared and had low generation probability. In a later analysis, a clonal expansion index for each public chain was calculated from normalized within-repertoire ranks of inferred template counts. A later analysis computed generation probabilities with a VDJ recombination model fitted to out-of-frame rearrangements, and checked the results against IGoR. In a later analysis, TCR-TCR, TCR-HLA and TCR-CMV co-occurrence was scored with hypergeometric tests, and a repertoire-size bias correction was applied to TCR pairs. False discovery rates were estimated in a later analysis by permuting HLA or CMV assignments 20 times. In a later analysis, co-occurring TCRs were grouped using DBSCAN, with TCRdist sequence similarity added in when clustering inside HLA-allele-positive subsets. Co-occurrence clustering excluded repertoires with fewer than 30,000 or more than 120,000 public chains, plus five with anomalous nucleotide sharing. This is the immuneACCESS table as TCRdb keeps it, with only in-frame sequences that have V and J called. A part of the clones is gone; compared with another copy, unresolved V genes explain less than half, and the rest is unexplained. That table gives V, J and clone size, and the DNA gave D and trimming. The sample has about 130,000 clones on record, more than 65% of them singletons. The top ten clonotypes cover under 3% of the sample.

With respect to this clone: Its antigen remains unidentified. No base qualities exist here, and no much larger clone lies one base off it.

The cohort comprised 670 or so healthy bone marrow donors. At the time of sampling, every cohort member was nominally healthy, though immune exposures that went unrecorded were likely present. The donor was CMV seropositive and was included in the group of some 290 seropositive cohort members. Every donor gave a peripheral blood sample, and the peripheral blood mononuclear cells from that sample were used for TCR beta sequencing. Genomic DNA was extracted from the blood cell samples with the Qiagen DNeasy Blood Extraction Kit. This clonotype was obtained from a woman aged 55-69 years in good health and CMV-seropositive. Sequencing was done on a sample of PBMCs. The chain was built from TRBV7-9 and TRBJ2-3; TRBD2 matches 7 bases in the middle. The DNA is TGTGCCAGCAGCTTAGGGTCGGGGGGAGGCGCAGATACGCAGTATTTT. It translates to CASSLGSGGGADTQYF.